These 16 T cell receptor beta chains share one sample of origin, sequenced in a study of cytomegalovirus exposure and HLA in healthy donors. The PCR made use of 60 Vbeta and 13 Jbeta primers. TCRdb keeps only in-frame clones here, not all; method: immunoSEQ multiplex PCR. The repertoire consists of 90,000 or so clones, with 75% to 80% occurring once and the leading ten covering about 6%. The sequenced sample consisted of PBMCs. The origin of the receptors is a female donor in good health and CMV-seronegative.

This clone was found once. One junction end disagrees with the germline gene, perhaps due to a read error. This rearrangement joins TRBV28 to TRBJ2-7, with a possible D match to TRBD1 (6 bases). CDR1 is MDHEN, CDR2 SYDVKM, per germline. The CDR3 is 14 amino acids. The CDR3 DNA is TGCGCCAGCAGTCGTACAGGGACGGGCTACGAGCAGTACTTC. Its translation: CASSRTGTGYEQYF.

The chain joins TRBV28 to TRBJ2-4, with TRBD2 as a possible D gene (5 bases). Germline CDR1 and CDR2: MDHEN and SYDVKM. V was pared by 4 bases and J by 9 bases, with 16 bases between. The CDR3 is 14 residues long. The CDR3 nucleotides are TGTGCCAGCAGTTCCCGGGATAGACGGGGCATTCAGTACTTC. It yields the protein CASSSRDRRGIQYF.

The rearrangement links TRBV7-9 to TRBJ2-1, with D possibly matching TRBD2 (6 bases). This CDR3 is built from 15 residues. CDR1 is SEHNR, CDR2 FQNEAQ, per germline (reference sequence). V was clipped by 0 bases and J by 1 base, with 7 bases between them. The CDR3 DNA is TGTGCCAGCAGCTTAGCAGCGGGTTCCTACAATGAGCAGTTCTTC. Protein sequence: CASSLAAGSYNEQFF.

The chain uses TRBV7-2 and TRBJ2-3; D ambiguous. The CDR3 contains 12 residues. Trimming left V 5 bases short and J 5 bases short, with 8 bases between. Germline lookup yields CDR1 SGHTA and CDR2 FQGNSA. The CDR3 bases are TGTGCCAGCAGCGACACCGGAGATACGCAGTATTTT. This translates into CASSDTGDTQYF. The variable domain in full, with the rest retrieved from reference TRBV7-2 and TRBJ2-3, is GAGVSQSPSNKVTEKGKDVELRCDPISGHTALYWYRQSLGQGLEFLIYFQGNSAPDKSGLPSDRFSAERTGGSVSTLTIQRTQQEDSAVYLCASSDTGDTQYFGPGTRLTVL.

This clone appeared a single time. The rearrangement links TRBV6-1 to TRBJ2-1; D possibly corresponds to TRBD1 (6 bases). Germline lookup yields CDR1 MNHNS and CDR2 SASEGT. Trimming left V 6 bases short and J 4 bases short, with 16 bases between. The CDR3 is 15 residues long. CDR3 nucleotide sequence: TGTGCCAGCAGGAACACAGGGCTCGGGTACAATGAGCAGTTCTTC. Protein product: CASRNTGLGYNEQFF.

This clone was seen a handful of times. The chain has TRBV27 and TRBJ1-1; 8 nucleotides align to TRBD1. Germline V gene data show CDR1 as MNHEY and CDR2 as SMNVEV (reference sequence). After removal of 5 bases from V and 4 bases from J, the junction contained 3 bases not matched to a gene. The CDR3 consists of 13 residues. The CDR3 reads CASSTDRATEAFF. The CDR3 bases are TGTGCCAGCAGTACGGACAGGGCCACTGAAGCTTTCTTT.

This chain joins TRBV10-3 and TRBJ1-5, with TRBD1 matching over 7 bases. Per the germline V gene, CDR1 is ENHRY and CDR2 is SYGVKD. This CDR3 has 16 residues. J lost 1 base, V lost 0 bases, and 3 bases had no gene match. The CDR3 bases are TGTGCCATCAGTGAGTCGGTCAGGGGGAGCAATCAGCCCCAGCATTTT. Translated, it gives CAISESVRGSNQPQHF.

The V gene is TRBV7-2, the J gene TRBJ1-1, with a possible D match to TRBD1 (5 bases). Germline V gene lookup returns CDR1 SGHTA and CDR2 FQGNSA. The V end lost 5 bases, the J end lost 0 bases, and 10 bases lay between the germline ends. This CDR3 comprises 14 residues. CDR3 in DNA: TGTGCCAGCAGCGGGGGGAGGGTGAACACTGAAGCTTTCTTT. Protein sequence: CASSGGRVNTEAFF.

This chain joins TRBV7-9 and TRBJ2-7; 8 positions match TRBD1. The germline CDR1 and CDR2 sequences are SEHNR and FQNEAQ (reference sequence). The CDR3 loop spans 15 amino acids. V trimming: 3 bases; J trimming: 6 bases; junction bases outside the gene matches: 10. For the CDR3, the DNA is TGTGCCAGCAGCTTGGACAGGGTCTCTTGGAGCGAGCAGTACTTC. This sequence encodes CASSLDRVSWSEQYF.

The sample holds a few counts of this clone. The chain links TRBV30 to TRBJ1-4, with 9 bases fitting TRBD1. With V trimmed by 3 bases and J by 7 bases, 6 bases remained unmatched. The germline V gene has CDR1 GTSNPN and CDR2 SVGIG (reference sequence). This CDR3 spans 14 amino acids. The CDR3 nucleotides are TGTGCCTGGAGCGGGACAGGGCTCCCTGAAAAACTGTTTTTT. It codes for CAWSGTGLPEKLFF.

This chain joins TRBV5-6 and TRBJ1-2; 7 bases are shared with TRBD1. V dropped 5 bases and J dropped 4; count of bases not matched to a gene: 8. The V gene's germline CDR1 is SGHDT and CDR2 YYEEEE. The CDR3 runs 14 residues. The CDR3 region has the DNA TGTGCCAGCAGACATCGGACAGGCGGCTATGGCTACACCTTC. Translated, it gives CASRHRTGGYGYTF.

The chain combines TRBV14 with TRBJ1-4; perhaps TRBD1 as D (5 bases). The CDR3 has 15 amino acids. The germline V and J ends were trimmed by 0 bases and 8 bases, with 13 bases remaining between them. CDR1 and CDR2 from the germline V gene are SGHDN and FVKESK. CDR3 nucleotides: TGTGCCAGCAGCCAAGATGTTGGGGCTGGGGAAAAACTGTTTTTT. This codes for CASSQDVGAGEKLFF.

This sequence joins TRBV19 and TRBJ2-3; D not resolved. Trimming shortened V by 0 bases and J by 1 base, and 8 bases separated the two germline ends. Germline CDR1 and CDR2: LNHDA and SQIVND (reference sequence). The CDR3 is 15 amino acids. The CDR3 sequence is CASSIELARTDTQYF. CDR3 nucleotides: TGTGCCAGTAGTATAGAACTCGCTCGCACAGATACGCAGTATTTT.

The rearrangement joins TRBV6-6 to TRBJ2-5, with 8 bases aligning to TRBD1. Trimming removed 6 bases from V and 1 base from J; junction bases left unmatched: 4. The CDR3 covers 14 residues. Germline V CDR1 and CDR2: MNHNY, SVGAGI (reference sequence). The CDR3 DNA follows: TGTGCCAGCAGCCGGGGGACAGGCCAAGAGACCCAGTACTTC. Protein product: CASSRGTGQETQYF.

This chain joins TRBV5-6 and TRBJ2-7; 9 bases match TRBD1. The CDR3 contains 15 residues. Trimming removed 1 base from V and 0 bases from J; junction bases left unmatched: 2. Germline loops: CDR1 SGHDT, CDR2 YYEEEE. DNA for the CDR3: TGTGCCAGCAGCTTGACAGGGGGCAGCTCCTACGAGCAGTACTTC. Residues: CASSLTGGSSYEQYF.

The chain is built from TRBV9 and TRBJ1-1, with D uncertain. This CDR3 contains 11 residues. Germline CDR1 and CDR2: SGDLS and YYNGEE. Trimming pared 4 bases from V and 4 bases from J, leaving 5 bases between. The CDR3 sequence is CASSPLTEAFF. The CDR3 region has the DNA TGTGCCAGCAGCCCCCTCACTGAAGCTTTCTTT.